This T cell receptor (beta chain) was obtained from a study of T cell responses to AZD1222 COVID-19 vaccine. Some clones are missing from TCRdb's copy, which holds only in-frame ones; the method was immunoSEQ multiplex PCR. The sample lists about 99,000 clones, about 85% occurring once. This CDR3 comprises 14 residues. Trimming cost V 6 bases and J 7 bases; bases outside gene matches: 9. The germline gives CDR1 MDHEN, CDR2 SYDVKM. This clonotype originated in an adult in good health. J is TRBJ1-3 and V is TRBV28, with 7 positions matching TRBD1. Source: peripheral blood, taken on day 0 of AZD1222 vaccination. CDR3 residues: CASRRQGGRNTIYF. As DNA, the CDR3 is TGTGCCAGCAGAAGACAGGGCGGACGTAACACCATATATTTT.